The rows below give T cell receptor beta chains drawn from one sample of a study of T cell responses to AZD1222 COVID-19 vaccine. Produced via immunoSEQ multiplex PCR; TCRdb's table is partial and in-frame only. The table shows some 180,000 clones, with 80% to 95% occurring only once. The sample was peripheral blood, taken 28 days after the second dose of the MenACWY control vaccine. These TCRs come from an adult who received the MenACWY meningococcal vaccine as a control. Both conserved end residues are part of each CDR3. A D gene is named only where the DNA matches it firmly. Rows give clone size only sometimes, using once, few, many, or a class for an expanded clone.

TRBJ1-2 . 11 TRBD1 TRBV10-3 CAITGGYGYTF TGTGCCATCACAGGGGGCTATGGCTACACCTTC
TRBJ1-5 . 15 . TRBV6-6 CASTWTGYSNQPQHF TGTGCCAGCACCTGGACGGGATATAGCAATCAGCCCCAGCATTTT
TRBJ1-2 . 13 . TRBV5-1 CASSLAGTYGYTF TGCGCCAGCAGCTTGGCAGGGACGTATGGCTACACCTTC
TRBJ2-1 once 15 . TRBV6-1 CASSEGGQGAGEQFF TGTGCCAGCAGTGAGGGAGGGCAGGGGGCCGGTGAGCAGTTCTTC
TRBJ1-2 . 13 . TRBV3-1/TRBV3-2 CASSHPVDLGYTF TGTGCCAGCAGCCACCCCGTCGACCTTGGCTACACCTTC
TRBJ1-1 . 14 TRBD1 TRBV5-4 CASSKGASNTEAFF TGTGCCAGCAGCAAGGGGGCGTCGAACACTGAAGCTTTCTTT
TRBJ1-3 . 16 . TRBV4-3 CASSQDRQSSGNTIYF TGCGCCAGCAGCCAAGACAGGCAGAGCTCTGGAAACACCATATATTTT
TRBJ1-2 . 14 . TRBV19 CASRSPRRAGGYTF TGTGCCAGTAGATCCCCTCGCAGGGCTGGCGGCTACACCTTC
TRBJ1-1 . 14 . TRBV5-1 CASSLGPTNTEAFF TGCGCCAGCAGCTTGGGCCCGACGAACACTGAAGCTTTCTTT
TRBJ1-6 . 15 . TRBV6-5 CASSFGRLSNSPLHF TGTGCCAGCAGTTTCGGCAGGCTCTCTAATTCACCCCTCCACTTT
TRBJ1-1 few 15 . TRBV4-3 CASSQDAAGGTEAFF TGCGCCAGCAGCCAAGATGCTGCCGGGGGGACTGAAGCTTTCTTT
TRBJ1-1 . 13 . TRBV18 CASSPGPLRDAFF TGTGCCAGCAGCCCGGGTCCCCTCAGGGACGCTTTCTTT
TRBJ1-1 . 13 . TRBV7-8 CASSLGANTEAFF TGTGCCAGCAGCTTGGGGGCGAACACTGAAGCTTTCTTT
TRBJ1-2 . 14 . TRBV7-8 CASSSRGRGAGYTF TGTGCCAGCAGCTCCCGAGGAAGGGGGGCTGGCTACACCTTC
TRBJ2-3 . 15 TRBD1 TRBV25-1 CASSEMAGGPDTQYF TGTGCCAGCAGTGAAATGGCAGGGGGCCCCGATACGCAGTATTTT
TRBJ2-7 . 13 . TRBV11-2 CASSPGLALEQYF TGTGCCAGCAGCCCGGGTTTAGCCCTCGAGCAGTACTTC
TRBJ1-1 . 15 TRBD1 TRBV7-9 CASQGALELNTEAFF TGTGCCAGTCAGGGGGCCCTAGAGTTGAACACTGAAGCTTTCTTT
TRBJ1-6 once 14 . TRBV3-1/TRBV3-2 CASSQKNYNSPLHF TGTGCCAGCAGCCAGAAGAACTATAATTCACCCCTCCACTTT
TRBJ2-1 . 16 TRBD2 TRBV5-4 CANSPPHKRGGHEQFF TGTGCCAACTCCCCTCCCCACAAGCGGGGGGGCCATGAGCAGTTCTTC
TRBJ1-3 . 14 . TRBV7-9 CASSLGGSSATIYF TGTGCCAGCAGCCTAGGAGGCTCGTCAGCCACCATATATTTT
TRBJ1-2 . 14 . TRBV19 CACTTTGRIYGYTF TGTGCCTGCACCACTACGGGACGGATCTATGGCTACACCTTC
TRBJ2-2 . 16 . TRBV9 CASSEGADPNTGELFF TGTGCCAGCAGCGAAGGGGCCGATCCGAACACCGGGGAGCTGTTTTTT
TRBJ1-2 . 16 . TRBV4-2 CASSQEGAGDGYGYTF TGTGCCAGCAGCCAAGAAGGGGCGGGGGACGGCTATGGCTACACCTTC
TRBJ2-7 . 16 . TRBV18 CASSPRHLGSSYEQYF TGTGCCAGCTCACCACGGCACCTCGGGAGCTCCTACGAGCAGTACTTC
TRBJ2-7 once 14 TRBD1 TRBV29-1 CSVEAGGWSYEQYF TGCAGCGTTGAAGCAGGGGGCTGGTCCTACGAGCAGTACTTC
TRBJ2-5 . 15 . TRBV6-5 CASRAYRSDQETQYF TGTGCCAGCAGGGCCTATAGATCCGACCAAGAGACCCAGTACTTC
TRBJ2-1 . 14 TRBD2 TRBV7-2 CASSFSGGAPEQFF TGTGCCAGCAGCTTTAGCGGGGGGGCTCCTGAGCAGTTCTTC
TRBJ1-5 . 15 . TRBV5-8 CASTSTGSDNQPQHF TGTGCCAGCACCTCAACGGGTTCGGACAATCAGCCCCAGCATTTT
TRBJ1-2 few 13 . TRBV12-3/TRBV12-4 CASRGSGLYGYTF TGTGCCAGCAGGGGTTCAGGACTCTATGGCTACACCTTC
TRBJ1-1 . 13 . TRBV7-9 CASSGQRNTEAFF TGTGCCAGCAGCGGACAGAGGAACACTGAAGCTTTCTTT
TRBJ2-7 . 13 TRBD1 TRBV29-1 CSVEGGTGNEQYF TGCAGCGTTGAAGGTGGGACAGGGAACGAGCAGTACTTC
TRBJ1-1 . 14 . TRBV3-1/TRBV3-2 CASSQVGGDTEAFF TGTGCCAGCAGCCAAGTCGGGGGTGACACTGAAGCTTTCTTT
TRBJ2-5 few 17 TRBD2 TRBV6-1 CASSESRRGVALETQYF TGTGCCAGCAGTGAATCTAGGCGGGGGGTGGCTCTAGAGACCCAGTACTTC
TRBJ2-7 . 14 TRBD1 TRBV9 CASSTHQGVYEQYF TGTGCCAGCAGCACTCACCAGGGGGTCTACGAGCAGTACTTC
TRBJ2-3 . 16 TRBD1 TRBV7-6 CASSLTGTGSTDTQYF TGTGCCAGCAGCCTGACCGGGACAGGGAGCACAGATACGCAGTATTTT
TRBJ2-1 . 14 TRBD1 TRBV6-2/TRBV6-3 CASSYTGGYNEQFF TGTGCCAGCAGTTACACAGGGGGCTACAATGAGCAGTTCTTC
TRBJ2-7 . 11 . TRBV3-1/TRBV3-2 CASTSGGEQYF TGTGCCAGCACCTCTGGCGGGGAGCAGTACTTC
TRBJ1-5 . 15 . TRBV6-2/TRBV6-3 CASSYSGGLNQPQHF TGTGCCAGCAGTTACTCAGGGGGGCTCAATCAGCCCCAGCATTTT
TRBJ1-4 . 19 TRBD1 TRBV9 CASSKRTGADPKTNEKLFF TGTGCCAGCAGCAAACGGACAGGGGCCGACCCCAAAACTAATGAAAAACTGTTTTTT
TRBJ2-7 . 13 . TRBV12-5 CASGLDGPEEQYF TGTGCTAGTGGTTTGGACGGGCCCGAAGAGCAGTACTTC
TRBJ2-4 . 15 TRBD1 TRBV7-9 CASSLSGQGSNIQYF TGTGCCAGCAGCTTATCGGGACAGGGAAGCAACATTCAGTACTTC
TRBJ1-1 . 13 . TRBV3-1/TRBV3-2 CASSQRTTGEAFF TGTGCCAGCAGCCAAAGGACAACGGGGGAAGCTTTCTTT
TRBJ1-2 . 15 TRBD1 TRBV19 CASTTGGLAGKGYTF TGTGCCAGTACTACAGGGGGCCTGGCTGGGAAGGGCTACACCTTC
TRBJ1-6 . 14 . TRBV6-5 CASSYGGRHSPLHF TGTGCCAGCAGTTACGGGGGAAGACATTCACCCCTCCACTTT
TRBJ1-1 . 14 . TRBV19 CASSMGGRNTEAFF TGTGCCAGTAGTATGGGGGGCAGAAACACTGAAGCTTTCTTT
TRBJ2-1 . 12 . TRBV6-2/TRBV6-3 CASSYSLNEQFF TGTGCCAGCAGTTATAGTCTAAATGAGCAGTTCTTC
TRBJ1-1 . 17 TRBD1 TRBV4-2 CASSLRTGHGEGTEAFF TGTGCCAGCAGCCTTCGGACAGGGCATGGTGAGGGCACTGAAGCTTTCTTT